This note documents a single T cell receptor beta chain sequence. The antigen is undetermined. From germline, CDR1 is SGHAT and CDR2 FQNNGV. V was shortened by 7 bases and J by 4 bases, with 17 bases between the two germline ends. This CDR3 contains 15 residues. The sample comes from a study of cytomegalovirus exposure and HLA in healthy donors. Findings and limits, study-wide: In all likelihood, a cluster of highly shared sequence variants was a sequencing artifact. Based on reports, TCR beta sequences accurately predicted HLA-A and HLA-B alleles for most subjects. As a later analysis revealed, the rate of TCR association differed by HLA locus, with DRB1 most and HLA-C fewest. In an earlier analysis, in fewer than 700 donors, most V segments appeared productive either ~90% or ~30% of the time.

Both 60 Vbeta primers and 13 Jbeta primers went into the PCR. Clones were sequenced by immunoSEQ multiplex PCR, and TCRdb holds only the in-frame ones, with some missing. The table gives about 190,000 clones; the top ten clones make up under 1% of it. The origin of this receptor is a woman between 25 and 40 years old in good health and CMV-seropositive. The sequenced sample was PBMCs. This chain connects TRBV11-2 to TRBJ1-3; TRBD1 is a possible D gene (5 bases). The CDR3 DNA reads TGTGCCAGCACCGAGGGGTCGGCGGGAGGAAACACCATATATTTT. Translating gives CASTEGSAGGNTIYF.